This TCR beta chain emerged from a study of Ad26.COV2.S vaccination and SARS-CoV-2 variants. Across the study: Sample donor was a member of the COV1001 Ad26.COV2.S trial arm.

Regarding treatment: 15 to 20 received Ad26.COV2.S at low or high dose, single or two shots; about 5 received placebo; per-sample allocation not given. Collection of samples fell on day 63 after the first vaccine or placebo injection. An 18-55-year-old adult in Boston served as donor. Germline CDR1 reads SGHTA; CDR2 reads FQGTGA. Trimming removed 7 bases at V and 5 bases at J, with 17 bases between. This CDR3 is 14 amino acids long. Produced via immunoSEQ multiplex PCR; TCRdb's table is partial and in-frame only. This table has roughly 300,000 clones, about 85% appearing once. This specimen consisted of peripheral blood, obtained in a trial of Ad26.COV2.S vaccine versus placebo. The rearrangement uses TRBV7-3 and TRBJ1-2; D may be TRBD1 (6 bases). The sequence came from a person aged 18-65 years who received the Ad26.COV2.S COVID-19 vaccine or a placebo. The CDR3 sequence is CASTLGGGTYGYTF. The CDR3 nucleotides read TGTGCCAGCACCCTGGGAGGGGGAACTTATGGCTACACCTTC. The full variable domain, in which reference TRBV7-3 and TRBJ1-2 provide the parts outside the CDR3, is GAGVSQTPSNKVTEKGKYVELRCDPISGHTALYWYRQSLGQGPEFLIYFQGTGAADDSGLPNDRFFAVRPEGSVSTLKIQRTERGDSAVYLCASTLGGGTYGYTFGSGTRLTVV.